This TCR beta chain was profiled in a study of regulatory T cells in long-lasting Graves disease. Regarding this clonotype: A clone one base away is much larger, so this may be a read error.

V was clipped by 6 bases and J by 3 bases; unmatched bases: 8. Per germline, CDR1 MNHEY and CDR2 SMNVEV (reference sequence). This CDR3 is 15 amino acids long. Stated time point: newly diagnosed GD, antithyroid drugs for less than 3 months. PBMC-derived RNA was used for the TCR library. In each case, Graves' disease was diagnosed per American Thyroid Association guidelines. Assembly of TCR beta libraries relied on iRepertoire HTBI primers together with Arm-PCR of CDR3 regions. TCRdb reanalysed the multiplex PCR reads using MiXCR and keeps one entry per CDR3 protein. The table records about 420,000 distinct CDR3 sequences, around 15% of them present only once. The same sample was also used in a study of T cells in Graves' hyperthyroidism and ophthalmopathy. Per that study: Patients aged 18 to 65 had newly diagnosed hyperthyroidism that had lasted under 2 months.

This sample comprised peripheral blood mononuclear cells (PBMCs), obtained at new diagnosis, from a patient treated with antithyroid drugs. This chain joins TRBV27 and TRBJ2-7; 10 nucleotides line up with TRBD2. This sequence was found in a young woman with Graves disease. Here the CDR3 DNA reads TGTGCCAGCAGACCAGCGGGAGGGCCGAGCTACGAGCAGTACTTC. It yields the protein CASRPAGGPSYEQYF.